The 23 T cell receptor beta chains given below trace back to one sample, sequenced in a study of blood T cells in healthy people across ages (dated by TCRdb to 2014 to 2015). The library was made by 5' RACE. Sequencing used an Illumina HiSeq 2500. A second 7 to 11 cycle PCR used a sample-barcoded 5' primer and a J-beta primer mix. In TCRdb, the public reads were trimmed at Q25 with fastp and aligned with MiXCR, with productive beta chains retained. CDR3 protein duplicates are merged, each entry listing the most common genes and DNA. The sample data list 700,000 or so distinct CDR3 sequences, and around a fifth of these were observed just once. Together, the top ten hold less than 25% of the sample. The sequenced sample was blood. All receptors derive from a man between 65 and 85 years old in good health.

The chain uses TRBV28 and TRBJ2-1; 8 bases fit TRBD1. CDR1 is MDHEN and CDR2 is SYDVKM in the germline V gene. Trimming took 1 base from V and 1 from J; bases not matched to a gene: 3. The CDR3 length is 16 residues. The CDR3 coding sequence is TGTGCCAGCAGTTTATATGGGACAGGATCCTACAATGAGCAGTTCTTC. This encodes CASSLYGTGSYNEQFF.

This clonotype was seen only a few times. This rearrangement joins TRBV5-1 to TRBJ2-2, with D possibly matching TRBD1 (6 bases). This CDR3 comprises 13 residues. CDR1 is SGHRS, CDR2 YFSETQ, per germline. V shed 4 bases and J shed 4 bases, with 8 bases lying between them. The DNA for the CDR3 is TGCGCCAGCAGCGGGACAATCACCGGGGAGCTGTTTTTT. Translation gives CASSGTITGELFF. Variable domain in full (rest from reference TRBV5-1 and TRBJ2-2): KAGVTQTPRYLIKTRGQQVTLSCSPISGHRSVSWYQQTPGQGLQFLFEYFSETQRNKGNFPGRFSGRQFSNSRSEMNVSTLELGDSALYLCASSGTITGELFFGEGSRLTVL.

V usage is TRBV9 and J usage is TRBJ1-4; TRBD1 might be the D (6 bases). Germline V CDR1 and CDR2: SGDLS, YYNGEE. The CDR3 totals 17 residues. V shed 2 bases and J shed 7 bases, with 21 bases lying between them. The DNA for the CDR3 is TGTGCCAGCAGCGTTGGTCCCGGTAGGGGGGCGGCTGAAAAACTGTTTTTT. Translation: CASSVGPGRGAAEKLFF.

The chain employs TRBV3-1 and TRBJ1-2; D is ambiguous. Germline V CDR1 and CDR2: LGHDT, YNNKEL (reference sequence). Trimming took 0 bases from V and 6 from J, leaving 8 bases between them. The CDR3 runs to 13 residues. In DNA, the CDR3 is TGTGCCAGCAGCCAAGATAACTGGGATGGCTACACCTTC. It is translated as CASSQDNWDGYTF.

The rearrangement uses TRBV7-9 and TRBJ1-5; the match to TRBD1 covers 8 bases. The J segment lost 6 bases and the V segment lost 5 bases, leaving 12 bases of the junction unmatched. This CDR3 has 16 residues. Germline V gene data show CDR1 as SEHNR and CDR2 as FQNEAQ (reference sequence). CDR3 sequence: CASSRAGQGKTQPQHF. CDR3 bases: TGTGCCAGCAGCAGGGCCGGACAGGGAAAAACTCAGCCCCAGCATTTT.

J is TRBJ2-5 and V is TRBV6-1; possibly TRBD2 for D (6 bases). CDR1 and CDR2 from the germline V gene are MNHNS and SASEGT. V lost 3 bases and J lost 5, with 16 bases in between. This CDR3 comprises 15 residues. The CDR3 loop is CASSERGGKKETQYF. The CDR3 DNA sequence: TGTGCCAGCAGTGAGCGAGGAGGGAAGAAGGAGACCCAGTACTTC.

CDR3 nucleotide sequence: TGCAGTGCTTCCCGGACGCAGAAGACCTATAATTCACCCCTCCACTTT. Residues: CSASRTQKTYNSPLHF. The rearrangement joins TRBV20-1 to TRBJ1-6; no definite D call. The germline CDR1 and CDR2 sequences are DFQATT and SNEGSKA (reference sequence). The CDR3 totals 16 residues. The V and J ends lost 5 bases and 2 bases respectively, with 16 bases between them.

This clonotype was observed a few times. The chain carries TRBV20-1 and TRBJ1-2, with 10 positions matching TRBD1. CDR3 length: 13 amino acids. Germline CDR1 DFQATT, CDR2 SNEGSKA (reference sequence). V lost 6 bases, J lost 6 bases, and 7 bases stayed unmatched. The CDR3 DNA reads as TGCAGTGCCTGGGACAGGGGAGAGGATGGCTACACCTTC. It translates to CSAWDRGEDGYTF.

The rearrangement uses TRBV7-8 and TRBJ1-2; TRBD1 matches at 8 bases. This CDR3 is 14 amino acids long. Germline V gene data show CDR1 as SGHVS and CDR2 as FQNEAQ. With 2 bases clipped from V and 4 bases from J, the junction kept 3 bases outside the gene matches. The CDR3: CASSLQDRGYGYTF. The CDR3 nucleotides read TGTGCCAGCAGCTTACAAGACAGGGGCTATGGCTACACCTTC. Looking up the rest from reference TRBV7-8 and TRBJ1-2 gives the full variable domain: GAGVSQSPRYKVAKRGQDVALRCDPISGHVSLFWYQQALGQGPEFLTYFQNEAQLDKSGLPSDRFFAERPEGSVSTLKIQRTQQEDSAVYLCASSLQDRGYGYTFGSGTRLTVV.

As for this clonotype: With a much larger clone just one base away, this may be a read error. The chain couples TRBV27 to TRBJ2-7, with a weak D call TRBD1 (6 bases). TRBJ2-1 matches the DNA end more closely, so the J call is doubtful. The CDR3 has 15 amino acids. The germline CDR1 and CDR2 sequences are MNHEY and SMNVEV (reference sequence). CDR3 region: CVSSLNIPRGSRQFF. CDR3 sequence (DNA): TGTGTCAGCAGTTTAAACATCCCTAGGGGGAGCCGTCAGTTCTTC.

This chain links TRBV6-1 with TRBJ2-3, with D maybe TRBD1 (6 bases). V was shortened by 6 bases and J by 2 bases, with 15 bases between the two germline ends. There are 15 residues in the CDR3. Per germline, CDR1 MNHNS and CDR2 SASEGT. CDR3 coding DNA: TGTGCCAGCAGGGACAGCGGAAGAATCACAGATACGCAGTATTTT. Residues: CASRDSGRITDTQYF.

This clonotype has at least ten counts. The chain combines TRBV7-9 with TRBJ2-3; D unresolved. The CDR3 extends over 12 amino acids. Germline CDR1 and CDR2: SEHNR and FQNEAQ (reference sequence). Trimming removed 4 bases at V and 5 bases at J, with 7 bases between. CDR3 sequence reads: CASSSLGDTQYF. CDR3 in DNA: TGTGCCAGCAGCTCCCTTGGAGATACGCAGTATTTT.

This clonotype was observed a few times. The chain joins TRBV29-1 to TRBJ2-7; 7 bases align to TRBD2. The better agreement between TRBJ2-5 and the DNA end casts doubt on the J call. Germline CDR1 and CDR2: SQVTM and ANQGSEA. The CDR3 covers 12 residues. The CDR3 protein is CSVGGIGETQYF. The CDR3 DNA reads as TGCAGCGTCGGGGGGATAGGTGAGACCCAGTACTTC.

V and J are TRBV12-3 or TRBV12-4 and TRBJ2-1; the D call may be TRBD1 or TRBD2 (5 bases each). This CDR3 comprises 15 residues. The V and J ends lost 1 base and 4 bases respectively, with 11 bases between them. CDR3 DNA sequence: TGTGCCAGCAGTTTAGGACAGAGGGGTTACAATGAGCAGTTCTTC. It codes for CASSLGQRGYNEQFF.

Only a few counts were recorded for this clonotype. The V gene is TRBV5-1, the J gene TRBJ2-1; D is unresolved. CDR1 and CDR2 from the germline V gene are SGHRS and YFSETQ. V was cut by 4 bases and J by 7 bases, with 18 bases left in between. The length of the CDR3 is 15 residues. The CDR3 nucleotides are TGCGCCAGCAGCCCCCGGGCCAACGGTGGGAATGAGCAGTTCTTC. It yields the protein CASSPRANGGNEQFF.

This clonotype was seen more than once but under ten times. This rearrangement joins TRBV7-9 to TRBJ2-3; no reliable D call. The CDR3 consists of 15 residues. Trimming cost V 5 bases and J 2 bases, with 14 bases left between them. CDR1 SEHNR and CDR2 FQNEAQ come from the germline V gene (reference sequence). The CDR3 sequence is CASSTAGSFTDTQYF. The DNA of the CDR3 is TGTGCCAGCAGCACGGCCGGGTCCTTCACAGATACGCAGTATTTT.

In this sample, this clonotype turned up many times. The chain couples TRBV6-1 to TRBJ2-7; D is ambiguous. This CDR3 spans 13 amino acids. With 4 bases removed from V and 2 bases from J, the gap between germline ends came to 9 bases. CDR1 MNHNS and CDR2 SASEGT come from the germline V gene. CDR3: CASSVGEAYEQYF. For the CDR3, the DNA is TGTGCCAGCAGTGTCGGCGAAGCCTACGAGCAGTACTTC.

This clonotype was seen once. The rearrangement joins TRBV3-1 to TRBJ1-5; the D gene is possibly TRBD1 (6 bases). There are 13 residues in the CDR3. V dropped 3 bases and J dropped 7 bases, with 10 bases sitting between them. The germline gives CDR1 LGHDT, CDR2 YNNKEL (reference sequence). CDR3 sequence reads: CASSQAGEQPQHF. CDR3 bases: TGTGCCAGCAGCCAGGCAGGGGAACAGCCCCAGCATTTT. Full variable domain (outside the CDR3, taken from reference TRBV3-1 and TRBJ1-5): DTAVSQTPKYLVTQMGNDKSIKCEQNLGHDTMYWYKQDSKKFLKIMFSYNNKELIINETVPNRFSPKSPDKAHLNLHINSLELGDSAVYFCASSQAGEQPQHFGDGTRLSIL.

Regarding this clonotype: Being one base from a much bigger clone, this may be a read error. V usage is TRBV6-6 and J usage is TRBJ1-4; D might be TRBD1 (6 bases). The CDR3 sequence is 16 residues long. Germline CDR1 reads MNHNY; CDR2 reads SVGAGI (reference sequence). This CDR3 is CASSYRSFGGQEKLSF. The CDR3 nucleotides are TGTGCCAGCAGTTACAGGTCGTTCGGGGGACAAGAAAAACTGTCTTTT.

The rearrangement links TRBV29-1 to TRBJ1-1, with 10 bases lining up with TRBD1. Trimming took 7 bases from V and 5 from J; bases not matched to a gene: 7. CDR3 size: 13 residues. The germline CDR1 and CDR2 sequences are SQVTM and ANQGSEA. The CDR3 region has the DNA TGCAGCGCAGAGGACAGGGGGGGGACTGAAGCTTTCTTT. This gives the protein CSAEDRGGTEAFF.

The sample holds a few counts of this clonotype. The rearrangement joins TRBV5-5 to TRBJ2-3; D is perhaps TRBD2 (6 bases). The CDR3 length is 17 residues. V was pared by 5 bases and J by 2 bases, with 21 bases between. Per germline, CDR1 SGHKS and CDR2 YYEKEE (reference sequence). CDR3 loop: CASSTHGGEIITDTQYF. DNA of the CDR3: TGTGCCAGCAGTACCCATGGAGGGGAAATTATCACAGATACGCAGTATTTT.

The chain combines TRBV7-3 with TRBJ2-1; the match to TRBD1 covers 11 bases. Germline V lookup: CDR1 SGHTA, CDR2 FQGTGA. Trimming took 6 bases from V and 6 from J; bases not matched to a gene: 13. CDR3 length: 17 amino acids. This CDR3 is CASSLSPLGTGGNEQFF. The CDR3 DNA is TGTGCCAGCAGTCTTTCCCCCTTAGGGACAGGGGGCAATGAGCAGTTCTTC.

This clonotype was detected only a few times. The chain recombines TRBV21-1 with TRBJ1-1; the table's D gene call, TRBD1, was not cross checked with the DNA. TRBV21-1 is a documented pseudogene. The CDR3 is 12 residues long. CDR3 region: CASSSPGGEAFF. The CDR3 region has the DNA TGTGCCAGCAGCTCCCCGGGAGGCGAAGCTTTCTTT.